This paragraph covers one T cell receptor (beta chain) sequence. Its antigen is not known. These data belong to a study of cytotoxic CD8 clonotypes in ibrutinib-treated CLL. Study summary: The response samples were taken once patients had been treated for a median of 12 months, range 6 to 36.

This CDR3 is 13 amino acids long. Germline CDR1 is SNHLY and CDR2 is FYNNEI. V lost 7 bases to trimming and J lost 5 bases, with 12 bases between them. Generated by immunoSEQ multiplex PCR, the TCRdb table keeps only in-frame clones and is missing some. The sample yields approximately 120,000 clones, 55% to 75% seen once. The study's findings and limits: Rare overall, public clonotypes shrank or held steady under therapy. Clonality, elevated at ibrutinib response, dropped back toward baseline at progression.

This chain uses TRBV2 with TRBJ1-5; TRBD1 is a possible D gene (6 bases). The sample consisted of PBMCs, taken after 24 months of ibrutinib treatment. The receptor was isolated from a human donor with chronic lymphocytic leukemia. CDR3 sequence reads: CASNREGDQPQHF. CDR3 coding DNA: TGTGCCAGCAACAGGGAAGGTGATCAGCCCCAGCATTTT.